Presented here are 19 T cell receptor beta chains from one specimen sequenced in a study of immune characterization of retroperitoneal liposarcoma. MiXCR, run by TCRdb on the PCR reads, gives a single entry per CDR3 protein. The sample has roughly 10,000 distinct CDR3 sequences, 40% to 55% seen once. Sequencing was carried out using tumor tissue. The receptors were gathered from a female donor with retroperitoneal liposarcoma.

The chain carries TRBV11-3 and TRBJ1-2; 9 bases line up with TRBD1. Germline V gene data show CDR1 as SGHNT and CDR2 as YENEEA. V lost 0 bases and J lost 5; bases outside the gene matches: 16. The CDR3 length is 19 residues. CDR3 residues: CASSLDPGTGFKGEYGYTF. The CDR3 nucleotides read TGTGCCAGCAGCTTAGATCCCGGGACAGGGTTTAAGGGGGAGTATGGCTACACCTTC. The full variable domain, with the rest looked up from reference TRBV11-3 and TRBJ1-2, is EAGVVQSPRYKIIEKKQPVAFWCNPISGHNTLYWYLQNLGQGPELLIRYENEEAVDDSQLPKDRFSAERLKGVDSTLKIQPAELGDSAVYLCASSLDPGTGFKGEYGYTFGSGTRLTVV.

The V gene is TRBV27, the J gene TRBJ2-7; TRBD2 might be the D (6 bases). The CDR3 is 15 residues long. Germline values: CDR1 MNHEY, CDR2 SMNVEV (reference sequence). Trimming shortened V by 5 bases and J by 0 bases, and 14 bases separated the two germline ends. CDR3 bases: TGTGCCAGCAGTCCTCCCGGAGGGAACTCCTACGAGCAGTACTTC. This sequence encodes CASSPPGGNSYEQYF.

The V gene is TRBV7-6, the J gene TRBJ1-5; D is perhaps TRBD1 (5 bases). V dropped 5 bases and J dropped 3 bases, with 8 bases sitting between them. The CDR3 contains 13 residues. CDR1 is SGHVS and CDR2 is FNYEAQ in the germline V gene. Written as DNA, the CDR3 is TGTGCCAGCAGCATGACAGACAATCAGCCCCAGCATTTT. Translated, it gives CASSMTDNQPQHF. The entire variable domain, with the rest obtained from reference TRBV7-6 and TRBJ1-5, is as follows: GAGVSQSPRYKVTKRGQDVALRCDPISGHVSLYWYRQALGQGPEFLTYFNYEAQQDKSGLPNDRFSAERPEGSISTLTIQRTEQRDSAMYRCASSMTDNQPQHFGDGTRLSIL.

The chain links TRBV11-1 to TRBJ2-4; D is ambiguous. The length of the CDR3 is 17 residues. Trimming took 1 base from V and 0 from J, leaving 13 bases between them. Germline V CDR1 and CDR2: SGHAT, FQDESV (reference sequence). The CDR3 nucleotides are TGTGCCAGCAGCTTAGATTTCCGGAGACTAGCCAAAAACATTCAGTACTTC. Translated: CASSLDFRRLAKNIQYF. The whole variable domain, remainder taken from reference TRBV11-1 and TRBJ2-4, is EAEVAQSPRYKITEKSQAVAFWCDPISGHATLYWYRQILGQGPELLVQFQDESVVDDSQLPKDRFSAERLKGVDSTLKIQPAELGDSAMYLCASSLDFRRLAKNIQYFGAGTRLSVL.

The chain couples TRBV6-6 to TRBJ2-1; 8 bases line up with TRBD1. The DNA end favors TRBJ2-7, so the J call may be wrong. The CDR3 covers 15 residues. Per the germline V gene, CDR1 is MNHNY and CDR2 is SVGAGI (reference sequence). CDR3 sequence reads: CASSIGQGRHNEQYF. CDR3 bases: TGTGCCAGCAGTATAGGACAGGGAAGGCACAATGAGCAGTACTTC.

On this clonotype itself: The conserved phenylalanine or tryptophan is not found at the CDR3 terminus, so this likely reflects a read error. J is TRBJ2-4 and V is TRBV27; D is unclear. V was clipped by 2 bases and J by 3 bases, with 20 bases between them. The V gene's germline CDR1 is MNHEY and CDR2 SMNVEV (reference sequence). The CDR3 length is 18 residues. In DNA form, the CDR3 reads TGTGCCAGCAGTTTAGGATCGGGCCCTAAAGGCGGCAAAAACATTCAGTACTCC. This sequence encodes CASSLGSGPKGGKNIQYS.

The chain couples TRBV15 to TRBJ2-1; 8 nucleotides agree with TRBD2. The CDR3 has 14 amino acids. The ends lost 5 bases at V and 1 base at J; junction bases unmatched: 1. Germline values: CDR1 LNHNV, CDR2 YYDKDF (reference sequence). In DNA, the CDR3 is TGTGCCACCAGCGCGGGGGGATCCTACAATGAGCAGTTCTTC. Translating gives CATSAGGSYNEQFF. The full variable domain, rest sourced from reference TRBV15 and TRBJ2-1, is DAMVIQNPRYQVTQFGKPVTLSCSQTLNHNVMYWYQQKSSQAPKLLFHYYDKDFNNEADTPDNFQSRRPNTSFCFLDIRSPGLGDTAMYLCATSAGGSYNEQFFGPGTRLTVL.

The CDR3 DNA reads TGTGCCAGCAGCATGACAGGGGGTGCAACTAATGAAAAACTGTTTTTT. It encodes CASSMTGGATNEKLFF. The chain recombines TRBV6-1 with TRBJ1-4; 9 bases agree with TRBD1. CDR1 and CDR2 from the germline V gene are MNHNS and SASEGT. CDR3 size: 16 residues. V was pared by 6 bases and J by 0 bases, with 5 bases of the junction left unmatched.

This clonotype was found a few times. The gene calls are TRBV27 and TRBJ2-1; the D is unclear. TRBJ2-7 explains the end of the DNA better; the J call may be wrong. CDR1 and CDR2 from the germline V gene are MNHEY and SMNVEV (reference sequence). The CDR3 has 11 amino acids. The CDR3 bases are TGTGCCAGCTCTCGTGGGTACGAGCAGTACTTC. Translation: CASSRGYEQYF.

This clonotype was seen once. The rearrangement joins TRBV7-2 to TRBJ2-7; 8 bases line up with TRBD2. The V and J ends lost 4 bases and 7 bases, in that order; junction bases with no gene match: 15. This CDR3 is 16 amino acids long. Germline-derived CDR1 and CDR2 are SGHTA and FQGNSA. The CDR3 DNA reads TGTGCCAGCAGCTATAACGGGGGGGCAGCAAGTTGGGAGCAGTACTTC. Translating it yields CASSYNGGAASWEQYF.

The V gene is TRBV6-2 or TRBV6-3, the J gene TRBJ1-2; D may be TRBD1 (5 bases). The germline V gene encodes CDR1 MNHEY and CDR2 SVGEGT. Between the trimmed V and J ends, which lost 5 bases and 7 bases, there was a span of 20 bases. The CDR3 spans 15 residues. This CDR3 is CASSEVGPGMGGYTF. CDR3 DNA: TGTGCCAGCAGTGAGGTGGGACCGGGGATGGGTGGCTACACCTTC.

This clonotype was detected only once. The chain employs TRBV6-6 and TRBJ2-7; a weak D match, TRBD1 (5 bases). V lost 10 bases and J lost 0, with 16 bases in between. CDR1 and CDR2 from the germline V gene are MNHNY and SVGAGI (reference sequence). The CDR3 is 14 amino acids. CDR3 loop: CATSDRSDSYEQYF. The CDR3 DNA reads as TGTGCCACCTCAGACAGAAGCGACTCCTACGAGCAGTACTTC.

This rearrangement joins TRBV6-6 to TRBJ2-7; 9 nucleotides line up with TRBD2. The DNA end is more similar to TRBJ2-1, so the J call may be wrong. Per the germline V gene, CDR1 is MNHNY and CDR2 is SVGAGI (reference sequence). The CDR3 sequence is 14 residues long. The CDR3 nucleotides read TGTGCCAGCGGGGGGGTAGCGGGAGTACATGAGCAGTTCTTC. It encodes CASGGVAGVHEQFF.

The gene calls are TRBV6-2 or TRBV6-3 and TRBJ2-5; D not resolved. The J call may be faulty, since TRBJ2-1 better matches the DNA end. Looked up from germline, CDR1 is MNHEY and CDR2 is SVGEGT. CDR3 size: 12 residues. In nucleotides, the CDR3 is TGTGCCAGCAGTTACGGGCTAGATGAGCAGTTCTTC. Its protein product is CASSYGLDEQFF.

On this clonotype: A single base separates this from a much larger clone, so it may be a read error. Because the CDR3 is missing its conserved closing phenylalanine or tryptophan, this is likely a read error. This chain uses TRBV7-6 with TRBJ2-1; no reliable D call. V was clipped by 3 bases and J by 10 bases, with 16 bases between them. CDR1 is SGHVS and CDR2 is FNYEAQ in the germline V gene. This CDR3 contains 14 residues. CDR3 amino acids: CASSFGFPAYEQFV. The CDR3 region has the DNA TGTGCCAGCAGCTTCGGATTTCCCGCCTACGAGCAGTTCGTC.

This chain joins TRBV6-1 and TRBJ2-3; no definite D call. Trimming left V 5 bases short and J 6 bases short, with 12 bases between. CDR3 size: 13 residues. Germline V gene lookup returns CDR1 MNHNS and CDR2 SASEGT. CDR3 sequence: CASSPDLRDTQYF. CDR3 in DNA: TGTGCCAGCAGTCCAGATCTAAGGGATACGCAGTATTTT.

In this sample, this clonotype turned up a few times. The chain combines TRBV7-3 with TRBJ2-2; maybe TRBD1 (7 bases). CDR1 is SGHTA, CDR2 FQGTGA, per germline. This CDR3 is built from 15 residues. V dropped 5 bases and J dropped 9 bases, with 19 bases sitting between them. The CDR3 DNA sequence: TGTGCCAGCAGCCTCTCAGGGGGGAGTTCGAGGGAGCTGTTTTTT. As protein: CASSLSGGSSRELFF.

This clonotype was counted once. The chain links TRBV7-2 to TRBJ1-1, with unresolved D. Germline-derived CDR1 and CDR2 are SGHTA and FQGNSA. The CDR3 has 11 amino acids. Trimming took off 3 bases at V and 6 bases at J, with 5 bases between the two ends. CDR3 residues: CASSLRAEAFF. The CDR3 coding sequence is TGTGCCAGCAGCTTGAGGGCTGAAGCTTTCTTT.

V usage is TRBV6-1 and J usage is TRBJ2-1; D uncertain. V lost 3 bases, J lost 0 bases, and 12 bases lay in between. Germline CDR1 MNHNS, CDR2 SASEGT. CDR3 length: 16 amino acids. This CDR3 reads CASSEAAVSSYNEQFF. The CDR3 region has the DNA TGTGCCAGCAGTGAGGCGGCGGTGAGCTCCTACAATGAGCAGTTCTTC.